The 20 T cell receptor beta chains below were found in one sample sequenced in a study of cytomegalovirus exposure and HLA in healthy donors (dated by TCRdb to the late 2010s). Library method: the immunoSEQ multiplex PCR assay. A mixture of 60 forward primers for TCR Vbeta segments and 13 reverse primers for TCR Jbeta segments was used in the multiplex PCR. What TCRdb holds here is the immuneACCESS table cut down to in-frame rearrangements. Part of the clones is not present; checked against another copy, under half of the missing clones reflect an unresolved V gene, and the others are unexplained. This sample lists fewer than 150,000 clones; about 80% were detected once. The ten largest clonotypes hold about 2% of the sample. The material sequenced was PBMCs. The receptor source for this set is a man aged 25-45 years in good health and CMV-seronegative.

The chain joins TRBV5-1 to TRBJ2-1; TRBD2 matches at 11 bases. This CDR3 contains 16 residues. Germline loops: CDR1 SGHRS, CDR2 YFSETQ. V was pared by 0 bases and J by 5 bases, with 4 bases of the junction left unmatched. The CDR3 region has the DNA TGCGCCAGCAGCTTGGTAGCGGGAGGGACTGACAATGAGCAGTTCTTC. This sequence encodes CASSLVAGGTDNEQFF.

In this sample, this clone turned up many times. DNA of the CDR3: TGTGCCAGCAGCGAAAGCAGGGGACGAGACGAGCAGTACTTC. Translation gives CASSESRGRDEQYF. The chain employs TRBV2 and TRBJ2-7; TRBD1 might be the D (6 bases). Per germline, CDR1 SNHLY and CDR2 FYNNEI. The CDR3 runs to 14 residues. Trimming took off 6 bases at V and 5 bases at J, with 17 bases between the two ends. Full variable domain (rest looked up from reference TRBV2 and TRBJ2-7): EPEVTQTPSHQVTQMGQEVILRCVPISNHLYFYWYRQILGQKVEFLVSFYNNEISEKSEIFDDQFSVERPDGSNFTLKIRSTKLEDSAMYFCASSESRGRDEQYFGPGTRLTVT.

This clone was seen more than once but under ten times. The chain is built from TRBV5-4 and TRBJ1-2, with 8 positions matching TRBD1. This CDR3 region has 14 residues. Germline CDR1 is SGHNT and CDR2 is YYREEE (reference sequence). V lost 4 bases to trimming and J lost 2 bases; unmatched junction nucleotides: 4. CDR3 loop: CASSPGTGNYGYTF. CDR3 DNA: TGTGCCAGCAGCCCCGGGACAGGAAACTATGGCTACACCTTC.

In nucleotides, the CDR3 is TGTGCCAGCAGTCTAGCGGGTTCCTACGAGCAGTACTTC. This encodes CASSLAGSYEQYF. The chain uses TRBV27 and TRBJ2-5, with 8 positions matching TRBD2. The J call may not be correct, given that the DNA end is closer to TRBJ2-7. The CDR3 spans 13 residues. The germline V gene has CDR1 MNHEY and CDR2 SMNVEV (reference sequence).

The chain uses TRBV5-4 and TRBJ1-1, with D possibly TRBD1 on 6 matching bases. This CDR3 region has 14 residues. The V end was cut by 1 base, the J end by 4 bases, with 11 bases between. Germline CDR1 reads SGHNT; CDR2 reads YYREEE (reference sequence). CDR3 nucleotide sequence: TGTGCCAGCAGCTTGAAGGGGGGGGGCACTGAAGCTTTCTTT. It yields the protein CASSLKGGGTEAFF.

This clone was counted a few times. The CDR3 loop reads CASSPAGTRSADTQYF. In DNA, the CDR3 is TGCGCCAGCAGCCCTGCCGGGACTAGAAGCGCAGATACGCAGTATTTT. The chain employs TRBV5-1 and TRBJ2-3; TRBD2 matches 8 bases. Germline loops: CDR1 SGHRS, CDR2 YFSETQ. The CDR3 loop spans 16 amino acids. V was pared by 4 bases and J by 4 bases, with 11 bases of the junction left unmatched.

The genes are TRBV19 and TRBJ2-1, with a possible D match to TRBD1 (6 bases). The CDR3 sequence is 15 residues long. V dropped 5 bases and J dropped 5 bases, with 16 bases sitting between them. Germline V gene data show CDR1 as LNHDA and CDR2 as SQIVND (reference sequence). The CDR3 sequence: CASSHTGFNNNEQFF. The CDR3 coding sequence is TGTGCCAGTAGTCATACAGGGTTTAACAACAATGAGCAGTTCTTC.

This clone has only a few counts. One end of the junction is discordant with germline, which a read error may explain. The rearrangement joins TRBV9 to TRBJ1-5; 8 positions match TRBD1. Germline-derived CDR1 and CDR2 are SGDLS and YYNGEE. The CDR3 covers 15 residues. The CDR3 protein is CASSPRTGRQSAPAF. In DNA form, the CDR3 reads TGTGCCAGCAGCCCTCGGACAGGGAGGCAATCAGCCCCAGCATTT.

The gene calls are TRBV29-1 and TRBJ2-1; the match to TRBD2 covers 7 bases. The length of the CDR3 is 12 residues. The V gene end was trimmed by 7 bases and the J gene end by 9 bases; junction bases not matched to a gene: 9. Germline V gene lookup returns CDR1 SQVTM and CDR2 ANQGSEA. CDR3 sequence: CSGGRENGEQFF. The CDR3 DNA reads TGCAGCGGCGGGCGGGAGAACGGTGAGCAGTTCTTC.

V usage is TRBV11-3 and J usage is TRBJ2-1; 7 nucleotides align to TRBD2. Germline lookup yields CDR1 SGHNT and CDR2 YENEEA. The CDR3 runs 15 residues. V dropped 0 bases and J dropped 3; count of bases not matched to a gene: 2. Here the CDR3 reads CASSLDGGYYNEQFF. DNA of the CDR3: TGTGCCAGCAGCTTAGACGGGGGGTACTACAATGAGCAGTTCTTC.

This clone was seen only a few times. The CDR3 bases are TGTGCCAGCAGAGACTTAGACAGCGAGCAGTACTTC. Translating it yields CASRDLDSEQYF. The rearrangement links TRBV6-5 to TRBJ2-7; tentatively, D is TRBD1 (5 bases). With 6 bases removed from V and 6 bases from J, the gap between germline ends came to 12 bases. The CDR3 covers 12 residues. Germline assignment: CDR1 MNHEY and CDR2 SVGAGI.

J is TRBJ1-1 and V is TRBV5-5; 7 positions agree with TRBD1. Per germline, CDR1 SGHKS and CDR2 YYEKEE (reference sequence). The V and J ends lost 4 bases and 1 base, in that order; junction bases with no gene match: 4. There are 14 residues in the CDR3. The DNA for the CDR3 is TGTGCCAGCAGCGTGGGACAGTGGAACACTGAAGCTTTCTTT. It codes for CASSVGQWNTEAFF.

This clone was observed a handful of times. The chain has TRBV5-1 and TRBJ2-7, with a weak D call TRBD2 (5 bases). V was clipped by 4 bases and J by 3 bases, with 14 bases between them. The CDR3 has 14 amino acids. Per germline, CDR1 SGHRS and CDR2 YFSETQ. The chain's CDR3 is CASSPWTGNYEQYF. In nucleotides, the CDR3 is TGCGCCAGCAGCCCCTGGACGGGGAACTACGAGCAGTACTTC. Full variable domain (rest looked up from reference TRBV5-1 and TRBJ2-7): KAGVTQTPRYLIKTRGQQVTLSCSPISGHRSVSWYQQTPGQGLQFLFEYFSETQRNKGNFPGRFSGRQFSNSRSEMNVSTLELGDSALYLCASSPWTGNYEQYFGPGTRLTVT.

The chain couples TRBV28 to TRBJ1-2, with 9 bases that match TRBD1. The CDR3 is made up of 14 amino acids. J gave up 7 bases and V 3 bases, and 6 bases lay outside the gene matches. The germline CDR1 and CDR2 sequences are MDHEN and SYDVKM. The CDR3 is CASSLTGGTGGYTF. The CDR3 nucleotides are TGTGCCAGCAGTTTGACAGGGGGTACGGGTGGCTACACCTTC.

The chain is built from TRBV5-4 and TRBJ2-6; 7 nucleotides agree with TRBD2. This CDR3 is built from 17 residues. Germline V gene lookup returns CDR1 SGHNT and CDR2 YYREEE (reference sequence). V dropped 0 bases and J dropped 0; count of bases not matched to a gene: 3. The CDR3 sequence is CASSLAGTTSGANVLTF. In nucleotides, the CDR3 is TGTGCCAGCAGCTTGGCGGGGACTACCTCTGGGGCCAACGTCCTGACTTTC.

The chain has TRBV28 and TRBJ1-4, with D perhaps TRBD1 (6 bases). Trimming removed 10 bases at V and 0 bases at J, with 9 bases between. There are 13 residues in the CDR3. Germline values: CDR1 MDHEN, CDR2 SYDVKM. The CDR3 is CATRTATNEKLFF. The CDR3 nucleotides are TGTGCCACTAGGACAGCAACTAATGAAAAACTGTTTTTT.

The chain couples TRBV7-9 to TRBJ1-2, with D tentatively TRBD1 (5 bases). CDR3 length equals 14 residues. Germline CDR1 reads SEHNR; CDR2 reads FQNEAQ (reference sequence). Trimming removed 4 bases at V and 4 bases at J, with 13 bases between. The CDR3 loop is CASSSSARAYGYTF. CDR3 bases: TGTGCCAGCAGCTCCAGTGCCAGGGCCTATGGCTACACCTTC.

The CDR3 sequence is CASSPPVRTGEQYF. CDR3 nucleotide sequence: TGTGCCAGCTCACCACCCGTTAGAACAGGGGAGCAGTACTTC. The V gene is TRBV18, the J gene TRBJ2-7; D is possibly TRBD1 (6 bases). This CDR3 comprises 14 residues. Per germline, CDR1 KGHSH and CDR2 LQKENI. Trimming removed 0 bases at V and 7 bases at J, with 13 bases between.

V and J are TRBV10-1 and TRBJ2-5; D is undetermined. From germline, CDR1 is WNHNN and CDR2 SYGVQD (reference sequence). The CDR3 is 12 residues long. V lost 6 bases and J 11 bases, leaving 16 bases between the germline ends. The CDR3 sequence is CASRPAAYGQYF. The CDR3, as DNA: TGCGCCAGCAGGCCCGCAGCCTACGGGCAGTACTTC.

This rearrangement joins TRBV5-1 to TRBJ2-2; possibly TRBD2 for D (6 bases). This CDR3 region has 16 residues. The V gene lost 7 bases and the J gene lost 0 bases, with 16 bases spanning the gap. Germline CDR1 is SGHRS and CDR2 is YFSETQ. CDR3 sequence reads: CASSSGVYANTGELFF. In nucleotides, the CDR3 is TGCGCCAGCTCATCGGGGGTTTACGCGAACACCGGGGAGCTGTTTTTT.